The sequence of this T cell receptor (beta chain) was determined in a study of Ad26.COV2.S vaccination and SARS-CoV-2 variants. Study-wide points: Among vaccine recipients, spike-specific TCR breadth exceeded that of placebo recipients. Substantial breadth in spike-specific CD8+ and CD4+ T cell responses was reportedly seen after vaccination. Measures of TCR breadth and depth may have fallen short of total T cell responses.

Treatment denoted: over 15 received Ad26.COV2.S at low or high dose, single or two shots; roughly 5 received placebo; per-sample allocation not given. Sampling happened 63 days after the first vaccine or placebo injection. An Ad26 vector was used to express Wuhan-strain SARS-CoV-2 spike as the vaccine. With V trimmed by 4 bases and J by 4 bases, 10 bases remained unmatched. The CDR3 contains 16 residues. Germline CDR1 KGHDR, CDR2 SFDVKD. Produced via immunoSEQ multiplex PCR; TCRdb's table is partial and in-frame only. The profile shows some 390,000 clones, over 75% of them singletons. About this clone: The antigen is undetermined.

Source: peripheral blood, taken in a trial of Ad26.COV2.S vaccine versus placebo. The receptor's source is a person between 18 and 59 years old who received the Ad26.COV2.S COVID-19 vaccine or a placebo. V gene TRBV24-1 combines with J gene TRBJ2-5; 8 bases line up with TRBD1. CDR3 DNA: TGTGCCACCAGTGAACCAGGACAGGGTACAGGAGAGACCCAGTACTTC. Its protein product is CATSEPGQGTGETQYF.